The source of this T cell receptor beta chain is a study of siplizumab effects on memory and regulatory T cells (dated by TCRdb to between 2019 and 2020). Some background on the complete study: The effect of the anti-CD2 antibody siplizumab on alloreactive T-cell subsets was examined in allogeneic mixed lymphocyte reactions constructed from human PBMCs.

From the cysteine up to the phenylalanine, the CDR3 has a length of 17 residues. Left in the record is the CDR3 DNA by itself, 51 bases read in frame from the first base. The germline V gene yields SGDLS for CDR1 and YYNGEE for CDR2. After removal of 4 bases from V and 6 bases from J, the junction retains 13 bases not matched to a gene. The method behind the library was the immunoSEQ multiplex PCR assay. Each sample had roughly 90,000 TCR templates assayed by the deep sequencing platform. Genomic DNA extracted from sorted T cells was used for TCRbeta CDR3 sequencing. Turning to the authors' computational methods: The R programming language was used for clonal analysis of TCRbeta CDR3 data. Unstimulated samples were compared with post-reaction CFSE-low samples to define alloreactive CD4+ and CD8+ clones. Regulatory or non-regulatory origin of alloreactive CD4+ clones was assigned by matching sequences to the sorted unstimulated Treg and non-Treg repertoires. The source is immuneACCESS, and TCRdb retained only in-frame sequences with V and J called. Part of the clones is not carried over; for the studies checked, unresolved V genes explain less than half of this, and the remainder is unexplained. The V and J calls and clone size were taken over from that table, and D and trimming were inferred from the DNA. Here the sample has about 94,000 clones; 94% occur a single time. Roughly 0.3% of the sample lies in the top ten.

TCRbeta CDR3 sequencing was performed on sorted unstimulated T cells and on proliferating T cells recovered from mixed lymphocyte reactions. Fresh whole blood from fewer than 11 HLA-typed healthy donors served as the source for isolating PBMCs. To map where alloreactive clones came from, unstimulated CD4+ non-regulatory T cells were FACS-sorted. General conclusions and limits of the study: In reactions with siplizumab, an average of roughly 69% of mappable alloreactive CD4+ clones were Treg-derived, compared with about 27% in control reactions. Because sequences below about 10^-5 frequency were poorly captured, only a minor fraction of alloreactive clones could be mapped to unstimulated subsets. For roughly 75-95% of proliferating CD4+ or CD8+ clones, no naive or memory phenotype could be assigned. Greater diversity appeared to be present in unstimulated naive T cells than in memory T cells, and a substantial contribution to the alloresponse seemed to be made by naive cells. The cumulative frequency of alloreactive sequences that could be traced back to unstimulated CD4+ memory T cells was significantly reduced by siplizumab. The suppressive function of proliferating Tregs from siplizumab cultures was not functionally confirmed.

Worth noting for this clone: What this receptor recognizes is not known. Base qualities are not at hand, and no much larger clone is one base apart.

Sequenced: non-Treg CD4+ T cells sorted from blood. This sample's cell subset or site label indicates: FACS-sorted unstimulated CD4+ non-regulatory T cells. The TCR sequence derives from a human donor in good health. The sequence links TRBV9 to TRBJ2-3; 11 central bases correspond to TRBD2. The sequence in DNA is TGTGCCAGCAGCTCCAGAGGTAGCGGGAGGGAGGCGGATACGCAGTATTTT. This codes for CASSSRGSGREADTQYF. Here the CDR3 is joined to the reference TRBV9 and TRBJ2-3 genes, and the full variable domain is: DSGVTQTPKHLITATGQRVTLRCSPRSGDLSVYWYQQSLDQGLQFLIQYYNGEERAKGNILERFSAQQFPDLHSELNLSSLELGDSALYFCASSSRGSGREADTQYFGPGTRLTVL.